The clone carrying this T cell receptor beta chain came up a few times. What it binds is unknown. This specimen belongs to a study of PD-1 blockade in classical Hodgkin lymphoma. Study conclusions and caveats: It was CD4+ TCR diversity, not CD8+, that rose significantly by C4D1. Complete responders started with a diversity level that resembled newly diagnosed patients at baseline. Factors driving the repertoire differences, possibly disease activity or prior therapy, remain undefined. Lower baseline TCR diversity was reported for newly diagnosed patients than for healthy donors.

The method was immunoSEQ multiplex PCR; TCRdb's version includes in-frame clones alone and lacks a portion of them. The sample includes under 130,000 clones, approximately 89% of them seen just once. The germline gives CDR1 SQVTM, CDR2 ANQGSEA. The CDR3 spans 14 residues. The J segment lost 4 bases and the V segment lost 7 bases, leaving 8 bases of the junction unmatched. Time point given: cycle 4 day 1 (C4D1), after less than 7 weeks of nivolumab. Autologous stem cell transplantation was followed by relapse in every patient, and brentuximab vedotin exposure varied. The TCR comes from a human donor with classical Hodgkin lymphoma. V gene TRBV29-1 combines with J gene TRBJ2-1, with 9 bases aligning to TRBD2. Here the sequenced sample was peripheral blood mononuclear cells (PBMCs), taken before the fourth cycle of nivolumab. The chain's CDR3 is CSAQETSGYNEQFF. The DNA for the CDR3 is TGCAGCGCCCAGGAGACTAGCGGTTACAATGAGCAGTTCTTC.